This T cell receptor beta chain was sequenced for a study of blood T cell repertoires in COVID-19. Assay used: immunoSEQ multiplex PCR; TCRdb lists only in-frame clones, some missing. The sample yields 190,000 or so clones, approximately 80% seen once. The CDR3 loop spans 14 amino acids. V lost 4 bases, J lost 5 bases, and 5 bases stayed unmatched. Germline V gene lookup returns CDR1 MNHEY and CDR2 SMNVEV (reference sequence). Sequenced input: peripheral blood. This chain uses TRBV27 with TRBJ1-5; 7 nucleotides align to TRBD1. The sequence was obtained from a man in his 60s with COVID-19, enrolled during active disease. The CDR3 DNA follows: TGTGCCAGCAGTTACCGGGACAGAGATCAGCCCCAGCATTTT. It translates to CASSYRDRDQPQHF.